This entry describes one T cell receptor beta chain. Time point denoted: before trial treatment. Donors were administered nivolumab, ipilimumab, aspirin and low-dose cyclophosphamide, together with low-dose radiotherapy. Eligibility required advanced solid tumors lacking tumor-infiltrating lymphocytes. The ends lost 0 bases at V and 1 base at J; junction bases unmatched: 12. CDR1 is MNHEY and CDR2 is SVGEGT in the germline V gene. This CDR3 contains 19 residues. This entry comes from a study of low-dose radiotherapy and immunotherapy resistance in tumors. At the level of the study: Over 26 weeks, cohort 2 got 1 Gy every two weeks, reaching 13 Gy. Intravenous cyclophosphamide at 200 mg/m2 preceded radiation and immunotherapy by one day, every two weeks.

Alpha and beta chains were covered, as first-strand cDNA relied on TRAV- and TRBV-specific primers. Amplification of TCRs used a constant-region primer and V-primer adapter for roughly 21 PCR cycles. A single record per CDR3 protein comes from TCRdb applying MiXCR to the reads. Here the sample spans 64,000 or so distinct CDR3 sequences, 26% being singletons. The sequence derives from a male donor with rectosigmoid adenocarcinoma. This material consisted of PBMCs, taken before treatment. The chain recombines TRBV6-2 or TRBV6-3 with TRBJ2-1; 7 bases are a match to TRBD2. The CDR3 DNA reads as TGTGCCAGCAGTTACTCGAGAGGGAGGGCCCTAGCATCCTACAATGAGCAGTTCTTC. Its translation: CASSYSRGRALASYNEQFF.